This TCR beta chain was identified during a study of shared clonotypes between healthy human individuals. Germline CDR1 GTSNPN, CDR2 SVGIG (reference sequence). The CDR3 sequence is 12 residues long. V dropped 4 bases and J dropped 9 bases, with 16 bases sitting between them. The protocol was immunoSEQ multiplex PCR, while the TCRdb copy is restricted to in-frame clones and leaves out a portion. Among under 2,500,000 clones listed, approximately 94% were seen once. The chain recombines TRBV30 with TRBJ2-7, with a weak D call TRBD2 (5 bases). The material sequenced was naive CD4+ T cells sorted from blood. Stated subset: CD45RA+ positively selected. The TCR sequence derives from a man aged 18 to 29 in good health. CDR3 DNA: TGTGCCTGGACAAGCGACTACGAGTGGCAGTACTTC. This sequence encodes CAWTSDYEWQYF.